A single sample gave rise to the 13 T cell receptor beta chains below, sequenced in a study of cytomegalovirus exposure and HLA in healthy donors. 13 Jbeta primers and 60 Vbeta primers were used for the PCR. Method: immunoSEQ multiplex PCR; TCRdb's copy keeps in-frame clones and lacks some. Here the sample spans around 150,000 clones, 75% to 90% being singletons. What was sequenced was PBMCs. The receptors here all came from a human donor in good health.

The genes are TRBV7-9 and TRBJ2-5, with D perhaps TRBD1 (6 bases). The CDR3 is 15 residues long. Germline values: CDR1 SEHNR, CDR2 FQNEAQ (reference sequence). V lost 5 bases and J 4 bases, leaving 17 bases between the germline ends. The CDR3 loop reads CASSARSGAGETQYF. The CDR3 DNA sequence: TGTGCCAGCAGCGCGCGCTCAGGGGCGGGAGAGACCCAGTACTTC.

The chain employs TRBV27 and TRBJ2-7; D remains ambiguous. Germline V gives CDR1 MNHEY, CDR2 SMNVEV (reference sequence). V was cut by 5 bases and J by 2 bases, with 16 bases left in between. The CDR3 consists of 15 residues. CDR3 amino acids: CASSQARSATYEQYF. The CDR3 region has the DNA TGTGCCAGCAGTCAAGCTCGCAGCGCGACCTACGAGCAGTACTTC.

The chain couples TRBV7-2 to TRBJ1-1; 8 nucleotides align to TRBD1. The germline CDR1 and CDR2 sequences are SGHTA and FQGNSA. J was trimmed by 5 bases and V by 5 bases; bases with no gene match: 10. This CDR3 is built from 15 residues. CDR3 DNA sequence: TGTGCCAGCAGCGCGAATTCAGGGGGCGCAACTGAAGCTTTCTTT. As protein: CASSANSGGATEAFF.

Here the CDR3 reads CASRTGGNQPQHF. For the CDR3, the DNA is TGTGCCAGCAGGACAGGGGGCAATCAGCCCCAGCATTTT. The rearrangement uses TRBV2 and TRBJ1-5, with TRBD1 matching 8 bases. Germline V lookup: CDR1 SNHLY, CDR2 FYNNEI. V shed 6 bases and J 2 bases; nucleotides not matched to a gene: 0. The CDR3 totals 13 residues.

This sequence joins TRBV4-1 and TRBJ2-3; TRBD2 is a possible D gene (5 bases). With 3 bases removed from V and 2 bases from J, the gap between germline ends came to 18 bases. The CDR3 is 17 amino acids. The germline V gene encodes CDR1 MGHRA and CDR2 YSYEKL. As DNA, the CDR3 is TGCGCCAGCAGCCAGGCCGCCGGACTGGCTGTCACAGATACGCAGTATTTT. Protein product: CASSQAAGLAVTDTQYF.

The rearrangement joins TRBV5-1 to TRBJ1-1; 10 bases are shared with TRBD1. Germline loops: CDR1 SGHRS, CDR2 YFSETQ. The CDR3 contains 14 residues. Trimming removed 4 bases from V and 5 bases from J; junction bases left unmatched: 5. CDR3 sequence (DNA): TGCGCCAGCAGCCCCTGGACAGGGGGAACTGAAGCTTTCTTT. Amino acid sequence: CASSPWTGGTEAFF.

Only one count was recorded for this clone. The chain has TRBV7-8 and TRBJ1-4; D call uncertain. V dropped 1 base and J dropped 7 bases, with 13 bases sitting between them. The CDR3 covers 15 residues. Germline V CDR1 and CDR2: SGHVS, FQNEAQ. The CDR3 sequence: CASSLERLPGEKLFF. CDR3 bases: TGTGCCAGCAGCTTAGAACGTCTTCCCGGTGAAAAACTGTTTTTT.

This chain joins TRBV6-1 and TRBJ1-1; the D gene is possibly TRBD1 (5 bases). In germline, CDR1 is MNHNS, CDR2 SASEGT. V lost 7 bases and J lost 0, with 12 bases in between. The CDR3 consists of 14 residues. The CDR3 DNA reads TGTGCCAGCAATTGGGGGGGGGTGAACACTGAAGCTTTCTTT. Translated, it gives CASNWGGVNTEAFF.

The rearrangement links TRBV29-1 to TRBJ1-3, with unresolved D. The CDR3 has 14 residues. V lost 5 bases and J 2 bases, leaving 13 bases between the germline ends. Germline CDR1 is SQVTM and CDR2 is ANQGSEA. CDR3 in DNA: TGCAGCGTTTCGGGGAGGGTTGCTGGAAACACCATATATTTT. It specifies CSVSGRVAGNTIYF.

The chain employs TRBV4-3 and TRBJ1-2; D is possibly TRBD1 (5 bases). V lost 0 bases to trimming and J lost 2 bases, with 13 bases between them. This CDR3 is built from 16 residues. The germline CDR1 and CDR2 sequences are LGHNA and YSLEER. CDR3 region: CASSQDKGGGNYGYTF. The CDR3 DNA reads as TGCGCCAGCAGCCAAGATAAGGGCGGGGGGAACTATGGCTACACCTTC.

This rearrangement joins TRBV28 to TRBJ1-3; 7 bases are shared with TRBD1. The CDR3 loop spans 14 amino acids. Germline V lookup: CDR1 MDHEN, CDR2 SYDVKM. Losses at the gene ends were 8 bases for V and 6 bases for J; bases not matched to a gene: 10. CDR3 protein: CASATTGEANTIYF. CDR3 DNA: TGTGCCAGCGCAACCACAGGGGAAGCAAACACCATATATTTT.

This sequence joins TRBV4-1 and TRBJ1-1; 7 nucleotides match TRBD1. Per germline, CDR1 MGHRA and CDR2 YSYEKL. The length of the CDR3 is 15 residues. Trimming at V came to 1 base and at J to 0 bases, leaving 2 bases not matched to a gene. This CDR3 is CASSQAQGLNTEAFF. Here the CDR3 DNA reads TGCGCCAGCAGCCAAGCACAGGGGTTGAACACTGAAGCTTTCTTT.

The chain carries TRBV2 and TRBJ1-4, with 7 bases that match TRBD1. The CDR3 runs 18 residues. V was pared by 1 base and J by 3 bases, with 11 bases of the junction left unmatched. Germline CDR1 and CDR2: SNHLY and FYNNEI. The CDR3 reads CASSEDNLRQGPNEKLFF. CDR3 DNA: TGTGCCAGCAGTGAAGACAACTTGAGACAGGGACCTAATGAAAAACTGTTTTTT.